Listed below are T cell receptor beta chains from one sample, sequenced in a study of T cell responses to AZD1222 COVID-19 vaccine. Sequencing was performed with immunoSEQ multiplex PCR; in TCRdb, only in-frame clones are kept and a portion is missing. The table records 150,000 or so clones, 92% of them present only once. The sample here was peripheral blood, taken 28 days after the second AZD1222 dose. The receptors come from an adult who received the AZD1222 COVID-19 vaccine. CDR3s include the opening cysteine and the closing phenylalanine or tryptophan. D genes are given only for firm matches. Size values are once, few and many counts, or a class for expanded clones, and some rows have none.

j_call	clone_size	v_call	d_call	cdr3_nt	cdr3_aa
TRBJ2-2	few	TRBV3-1/TRBV3-2	TRBD2	TGTGCCAGCAGCCAAGAAAGTTGGCTAGCGGGCCCGAACACCGGGGAGCTGTTTTTT	CASSQESWLAGPNTGELFF
TRBJ2-3	-	TRBV15	TRBD2	TGTGCCACCAGCCTCGGGAGGATCACAGATACGCAGTATTTT	CATSLGRITDTQYF
TRBJ2-7	-	TRBV19	-	TGTGCCAGTAGTATAAGCAGCTCCTACGAGCAGTACTTC	CASSISSSYEQYF
TRBJ1-2	-	TRBV29-1	TRBD1	TGCAGCGTTGGGGGACAGGGGGACTATGGCTACACCTTC	CSVGGQGDYGYTF
TRBJ2-3	-	TRBV9	-	TGTGCCAGCAGCGTAGGTCGAGCGGGCGAGACAGATACGCAGTATTTT	CASSVGRAGETDTQYF
TRBJ2-5	-	TRBV27	-	TGTGCCAGCAGTTTATCCCCCAGGGGAGAGACCCAGTACTTC	CASSLSPRGETQYF
TRBJ1-2	-	TRBV7-9	-	TGTGCCAGCAGTTATACAGGGAGGACTAACTATGGCTACACCTTC	CASSYTGRTNYGYTF
TRBJ2-7	-	TRBV6-1	-	TGTGCCAGCAGTGATGGATCAGAGCAGTACTTC	CASSDGSEQYF
TRBJ2-7	-	TRBV3-1/TRBV3-2	-	TGTGCCAGCAGCCAAGTCGGCTACGAGCAGTACTTC	CASSQVGYEQYF
TRBJ1-2	once	TRBV6-1	-	TGTGCCAGCAGTGATGCAGGTCCGAGGTATGGCTACACCTTC	CASSDAGPRYGYTF
TRBJ1-2	-	TRBV28	-	TGTGCCAGCAGTTTCCGGGGCTATGGCTACACCTTC	CASSFRGYGYTF
TRBJ1-2	-	TRBV5-1	TRBD1	TGCGCCAGCAGCGTCTCCGCCGACAGGGCTTCTAACTATGGCTACACCTTC	CASSVSADRASNYGYTF
TRBJ2-1	-	TRBV7-2	TRBD2	TGTGCCAGCAGCCTAGCGGCTTCCCTCTACAATGAGCAGTTCTTC	CASSLAASLYNEQFF
TRBJ2-5	-	TRBV5-6	TRBD1	TGTGCCAGCACCAAGGGACAGGGGATGAAGACCCAGTACTTC	CASTKGQGMKTQYF
TRBJ2-4	once	TRBV4-1	-	TGCGCCAGCAGCCAATCGGAGGGAAGGATAAACATTCAGTACTTC	CASSQSEGRINIQYF
TRBJ1-6	-	TRBV5-6	TRBD1	TGTGCCAGCAACCTAGGGGGCACGGCGTCACCCCTCCACTTT	CASNLGGTASPLHF
TRBJ1-2	-	TRBV27	-	TGTGCCAGCAGTTTATCGTTGGGCGACTATGGCTACACCTTC	CASSLSLGDYGYTF